This TCR beta chain was retrieved from a study of OX40 agonist ivuxolimab in advanced cancers. Across the study: Ivuxolimab, an antibody that agonizes OX40 (CD134), was administered to the patients. Regarding the study as a whole: Partial responders treated at 0.1-3.0 mg/kg exhibited clonal expansion among the lowest measured.

Generated by immunoSEQ multiplex PCR, the TCRdb table keeps only in-frame clones and is missing some. The sample includes 55,000 to 70,000 clones, approximately 85% of them seen just once. About this clone: Its specificity is unknown.

Samples were taken at baseline and on day 1 of cycles 4 and 7. This CDR3 spans 15 amino acids. Germline CDR1 reads SGHRS; CDR2 reads YFSETQ. The V and J ends lost 0 bases and 0 bases respectively, with 6 bases between them. This material consisted of CD4+ or CD8+ T cells sorted from blood, taken in a trial of the OX40 agonist ivuxolimab. The rearrangement uses TRBV5-1 and TRBJ2-2, with D possibly TRBD1 on 5 matching bases. The TCR comes from an adult with an advanced solid tumor such as melanoma, head and neck, liver or kidney cancer. CDR3 DNA: TGCGCCAGCAGCTTGGCACAGGCGAACACCGGGGAGCTGTTTTTT. It is translated as CASSLAQANTGELFF.